The next 29 T cell receptor beta chains were all read from a single sample in a study of T-cell memory formation after mild COVID-19. TCRdb reprocessed the 5' RACE reads with MiXCR, giving one entry per CDR3 protein. The sample comprises some 120,000 distinct CDR3 sequences, approximately 17% of which are singletons, and 4.5% to 5.5% rests with the top ten. The sequenced sample was PBMCs or a T cell subset sorted from them (not recorded which). The receptors here all came from a man younger than 30 who had mild COVID-19 (a few samples of this study predate the infection). Cell type and time point are not known.

In its sample, this clonotype was seen a few times. J is TRBJ1-6 and V is TRBV20-1; TRBD1 might be the D (5 bases). The germline V and J ends were trimmed by 7 bases and 9 bases, with 13 bases remaining between them. The CDR3 has 12 amino acids. Germline assignment: CDR1 DFQATT and CDR2 SNEGSKA (reference sequence). CDR3 protein: CSVGNRISPLHF. As DNA, the CDR3 is TGCAGTGTGGGAAACAGGATTTCACCCCTCCACTTT.

The V call is TRBV11-3, the J call TRBJ2-2, with 7 bases fitting TRBD1. CDR3 length: 16 amino acids. CDR1 and CDR2 (germline): SGHNT, YENEEA. The J segment lost 5 bases and the V segment lost 1 base, leaving 7 bases of the junction unmatched. The CDR3 sequence is CASSLVGGHWTGELFF. CDR3 in DNA: TGTGCCAGCAGCTTAGTAGGGGGCCACTGGACCGGGGAGCTGTTTTTT.

This clonotype was seen a few times. The chain couples TRBV28 to TRBJ2-7; D not resolved. CDR1 and CDR2 from the germline V gene are MDHEN and SYDVKM. This CDR3 spans 13 amino acids. The V and J ends lost 2 bases and 0 bases respectively, with 5 bases between them. The CDR3 DNA reads as TGTGCCAGCAGTTTAGGGATCTCCTACGAGCAGTACGTC. This sequence encodes CASSLGISYEQYV.

This clonotype came up a few times. The J gene is TRBJ2-2, the V gene TRBV7-9; D is unresolved. Trimming shortened V by 1 base and J by 6 bases, and 3 bases separated the two germline ends. The length of the CDR3 is 12 residues. Germline V gene data show CDR1 as SEHNR and CDR2 as FQNEAQ (reference sequence). The CDR3 is CASSLEAGELFF. The CDR3 nucleotides read TGTGCCAGCAGCTTAGAGGCCGGGGAGCTGTTTTTT.

V usage is TRBV12-3 or TRBV12-4 and J usage is TRBJ2-6; D call uncertain. V lost 3 bases, J lost 2 bases, and 5 bases lay in between. This CDR3 comprises 14 residues. The CDR3 protein is CASSFWTGANVLTF. The CDR3 DNA sequence: TGTGCCAGCAGTTTTTGGACTGGGGCCAACGTCCTGACTTTC.

This clonotype appeared a few times. This chain connects TRBV10-3 to TRBJ2-2; D may be TRBD2 (5 bases). With 0 bases removed from V and 6 bases from J, the gap between germline ends came to 5 bases. The CDR3 has 13 residues. Looked up from germline, CDR1 is ENHRY and CDR2 is SYGVKD. The CDR3 sequence is CAISESGAGELFF. CDR3 in DNA: TGTGCCATCAGTGAGTCCGGGGCCGGGGAGCTGTTTTTT.

CDR3 loop: CSARGTGGFYEQYF. The CDR3 DNA sequence: TGCAGTGCTCGTGGGACAGGGGGGTTCTACGAGCAGTACTTC. The chain couples TRBV20-1 to TRBJ2-7; 11 positions match TRBD1. This CDR3 has 14 residues. Germline values: CDR1 DFQATT, CDR2 SNEGSKA (reference sequence). Losses at the gene ends were 5 bases for V and 3 bases for J; bases not matched to a gene: 6.

This CDR3 is CASSLLGGGEQYV. The DNA of the CDR3 is TGCGCCAGCAGCTTGCTGGGGGGCGGCGAGCAGTACGTC. The J gene is TRBJ2-7, the V gene TRBV5-1, with D perhaps given as TRBD1 or TRBD2 (6 bases each). The V and J ends lost 1 base and 6 bases respectively, with 11 bases between them. Per the germline V gene, CDR1 is SGHRS and CDR2 is YFSETQ. The CDR3 covers 13 residues.

This clonotype has just a few counts. This chain links TRBV7-3 with TRBJ2-2, with TRBD2 as a possible D gene (6 bases). The V and J ends lost 6 bases and 5 bases respectively, with 13 bases between them. The CDR3 runs to 14 residues. Germline values: CDR1 SGHTA, CDR2 FQGTGA. The CDR3 DNA reads as TGTGCCAGCAGTTACGGAGGGGAAACCGGGGAGCTGTTTTTT. It encodes CASSYGGETGELFF. Full variable domain (missing parts from reference TRBV7-3 and TRBJ2-2): GAGVSQTPSNKVTEKGKYVELRCDPISGHTALYWYRQSLGQGPEFLIYFQGTGAADDSGLPNDRFFAVRPEGSVSTLKIQRTERGDSAVYLCASSYGGETGELFFGEGSRLTVL.

This clonotype was observed a few times. The rearrangement uses TRBV7-2 and TRBJ2-5, with TRBD2 matching over 11 bases. Germline V CDR1 and CDR2: SGHTA, FQGNSA. The CDR3 is made up of 16 amino acids. Trimming cost V 5 bases and J 2 bases; bases outside gene matches: 7. The CDR3 sequence is CASSTPGTSGQETQYF. CDR3 bases: TGTGCCAGCAGCACCCCCGGGACTAGCGGACAAGAGACCCAGTACTTC.

This clonotype was recorded many times. The chain links TRBV10-3 to TRBJ2-5, with a weak D call TRBD1 (5 bases). Trimming removed 3 bases from V and 7 bases from J, with 9 bases in between. The V gene's germline CDR1 is ENHRY and CDR2 SYGVKD. This CDR3 has 12 amino acids. DNA for the CDR3: TGTGCCATCAGTGACCCTAGGGGGACCCAGTACTTC. Encoded protein: CAISDPRGTQYF.

This clonotype was counted only a few times. The V call is TRBV4-1, the J call TRBJ2-1; 11 bases line up with TRBD2. CDR3 length equals 17 residues. Unmatched junction bases numbered 5, after V lost 0 bases and J lost 4 bases. Germline V gene lookup returns CDR1 MGHRA and CDR2 YSYEKL. CDR3 loop: CASSQDSGTSGYNEQFF. The CDR3 DNA follows: TGCGCCAGCAGCCAAGATTCCGGGACTAGCGGATACAATGAGCAGTTCTTC.

This clonotype has at least ten counts. The rearrangement uses TRBV5-1 and TRBJ1-1; 7 nucleotides line up with TRBD1. CDR3 length equals 14 residues. CDR1 and CDR2 from the germline V gene are SGHRS and YFSETQ. The V gene end was trimmed by 4 bases and the J gene end by 10 bases; junction bases not matched to a gene: 13. The CDR3 region has the DNA TGCGCCAGCAGCCTGACTCGACAGGGCCTCGGAGCTTTCTTT. This gives the protein CASSLTRQGLGAFF.

This clonotype was seen more than once but under ten times. The V gene is TRBV6-1, the J gene TRBJ1-4; no firm D call. Looked up from germline, CDR1 is MNHNS and CDR2 is SASEGT. This CDR3 region has 18 residues. V gave up 1 base and J gave up 7 bases, with 22 bases separating them. This chain's CDR3 is CASSEGGTRNTFSEKLFF. CDR3 sequence (DNA): TGTGCCAGCAGTGAAGGGGGAACCCGGAACACTTTCTCTGAAAAACTGTTTTTT.

This clonotype was observed a handful of times. This chain connects TRBV5-1 to TRBJ2-6, with D hard to call. Germline V lookup: CDR1 SGHRS, CDR2 YFSETQ. The CDR3 has 14 residues. Between the trimmed V and J ends, which lost 3 bases and 1 base, there was a span of 5 bases. For the CDR3, the DNA is TGCGCCAGCAGCTGGGGTTCTGGGGCCAACGTCCTGACTTTC. As protein: CASSWGSGANVLTF.

This rearrangement joins TRBV6-2 or TRBV6-3 to TRBJ1-2; 11 bases match TRBD1. The CDR3 contains 15 residues. V lost 2 bases, J lost 7 bases, and 6 bases stayed unmatched. CDR1 and CDR2 from the germline V gene are MNHEY and SVGEGT. CDR3 loop: CASSYGQGAKFGYTF. For the CDR3, the DNA is TGTGCCAGCAGTTACGGACAGGGGGCGAAGTTTGGCTACACCTTC.

This clonotype was picked up many times. This chain joins TRBV6-5 and TRBJ2-5, with 8 positions matching TRBD2. CDR3 length equals 13 residues. The trim removed 5 bases at V and 5 bases at J, leaving 4 bases unmatched. The germline V gene encodes CDR1 MNHEY and CDR2 SVGAGI. The CDR3 DNA is TGTGCCAGCAGTCCCGGGGGGGTGGAGACCCAGTACTTC. This sequence encodes CASSPGGVETQYF.

This clonotype has more than one count but fewer than ten. The chain is built from TRBV5-1 and TRBJ2-5; D might be TRBD1 (6 bases). The V gene's germline CDR1 is SGHRS and CDR2 YFSETQ. Deletions cut 2 bases from V and 5 bases from J, with 10 bases between. The CDR3 runs 13 residues. The CDR3 bases are TGCGCCAGCAGCTTTAGGGGGTGGGAGACCCAGTACTTC. Its protein product is CASSFRGWETQYF.

The genes are TRBV12-3 or TRBV12-4 and TRBJ1-5; possible D gene TRBD1, 6 bases. V was cut by 8 bases and J by 1 base, with 18 bases left in between. The CDR3 spans 16 residues. CDR3 region: CASGPPVRGSNQPQHF. The CDR3 coding sequence is TGTGCCAGCGGCCCGCCGGTTAGGGGGAGCAATCAGCCCCAGCATTTT.

This clonotype was detected a few times. V usage is TRBV20-1 and J usage is TRBJ1-2; the D gene is possibly TRBD1 (6 bases). The ends were cut back, 0 bases at V and 6 bases at J, with 17 bases in the middle. The CDR3 runs to 15 residues. CDR1 and CDR2 (germline): DFQATT, SNEGSKA (reference sequence). The CDR3 sequence is CSARDPSGQSNGYTF. The CDR3 DNA reads TGCAGTGCTAGAGACCCCTCGGGACAATCGAATGGCTACACCTTC.

This clonotype was seen a few times. The chain combines TRBV7-3 with TRBJ1-6, with D perhaps matching TRBD1 (5 bases). Trimming stripped 2 bases from V and 11 bases from J, with 16 bases between. The CDR3 has 15 amino acids. The germline V gene encodes CDR1 SGHTA and CDR2 FQGTGA. The CDR3 coding sequence is TGTGCCAGCAGCTTAGTCGGGGGAGAAGGGACACCCCTCCACTTT. This sequence encodes CASSLVGGEGTPLHF.

The table lists this clonotype with many counts. This chain links TRBV7-2 with TRBJ2-4; 7 positions agree with TRBD1. J gave up 4 bases and V 5 bases, and 2 bases lay outside the gene matches. The CDR3 is 13 amino acids. From germline, CDR1 is SGHTA and CDR2 FQGNSA. CDR3 sequence (DNA): TGTGCCAGCAGCACACAGGGGAAAAACATTCAGTACTTC. This codes for CASSTQGKNIQYF.

The genes are TRBV5-1 and TRBJ2-5; tentatively, D is TRBD2 (5 bases). Deletions cut 4 bases from V and 3 bases from J, with 10 bases between. Germline V CDR1 and CDR2: SGHRS, YFSETQ. The CDR3 is 13 amino acids. The DNA for the CDR3 is TGCGCCAGCAGCGAGGGATCTGAAGAGACCCAGTACTTC. It specifies CASSEGSEETQYF.

Only a few counts were recorded for this clonotype. The chain is built from TRBV6-6 and TRBJ1-1, with a weak D call TRBD1 (6 bases). The germline V gene has CDR1 MNHNY and CDR2 SVGAGI (reference sequence). This CDR3 is built from 14 residues. Trimming removed 6 bases from V and 4 bases from J, with 15 bases in between. The chain's CDR3 is CASSPPGGPTEAFF. In DNA, the CDR3 is TGTGCCAGCAGCCCTCCGGGGGGGCCCACTGAAGCTTTCTTT.

J is TRBJ2-7 and V is TRBV6-1; D not resolved. The CDR3 spans 13 residues. V shed 6 bases and J shed 0 bases, with 9 bases lying between them. Germline V lookup: CDR1 MNHNS, CDR2 SASEGT. CDR3 amino acids: CASRKRSSYEQYV. CDR3 DNA sequence: TGTGCCAGCAGGAAGAGAAGCTCCTACGAGCAGTACGTC.

This chain uses TRBV10-2 with TRBJ2-6; no firm D call. Germline values: CDR1 WSHSY, CDR2 SAAADI. This CDR3 comprises 19 residues. Trimming left V 8 bases short and J 0 bases short, with 23 bases between. The CDR3 nucleotides are TGCGCCAGCGCAGCTGCAGAGTTCTACCCTTCCTCTGGGGCCAACGTCCTGACTTTC. This codes for CASAAAEFYPSSGANVLTF.

The V call is TRBV2, the J call TRBJ1-6; D not resolved. Trimming stripped 1 base from V and 2 bases from J, with 3 bases between. The CDR3 is 14 amino acids. The germline CDR1 and CDR2 sequences are SNHLY and FYNNEI. DNA of the CDR3: TGTGCCAGCAGTGAAGAAACCTATAATTCACCCCTCCACTTT. Encoded protein: CASSEETYNSPLHF.

The chain links TRBV7-2 to TRBJ2-7, with D possibly TRBD1 on 6 matching bases. The germline V gene has CDR1 SGHTA and CDR2 FQGNSA. Trimming removed 7 bases from V and 2 bases from J, with 18 bases in between. This CDR3 has 15 amino acids. CDR3 in DNA: TGTGCCAGCACTACTGCGGCACAGGGTACCTACGAGCAGTACTTC. Its protein is CASTTAAQGTYEQYF.

This clonotype turned up a few times. The chain recombines TRBV10-3 with TRBJ1-1; D might be TRBD1 (6 bases). CDR3 size: 13 residues. The germline V and J ends were trimmed by 7 bases and 3 bases, with 12 bases remaining between them. Germline V CDR1 and CDR2: ENHRY, SYGVKD. CDR3 sequence: CAIKVDRDTEAFF. CDR3 in DNA: TGTGCCATCAAAGTGGACAGAGACACTGAAGCTTTCTTT.